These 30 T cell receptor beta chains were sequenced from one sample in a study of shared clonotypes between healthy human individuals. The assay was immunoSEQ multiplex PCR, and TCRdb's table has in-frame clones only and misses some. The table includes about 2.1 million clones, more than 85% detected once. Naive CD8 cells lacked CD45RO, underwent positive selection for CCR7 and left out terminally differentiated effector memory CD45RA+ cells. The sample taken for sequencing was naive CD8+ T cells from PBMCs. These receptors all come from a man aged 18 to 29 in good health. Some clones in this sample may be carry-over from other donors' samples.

Here the CDR3 reads CSVEIGTSGSSNEQFF. For the CDR3, the DNA is TGCAGCGTTGAGATCGGGACTAGCGGGAGTTCCAATGAGCAGTTCTTC. The chain joins TRBV29-1 to TRBJ2-1, with TRBD2 matching over 14 bases. The CDR3 is 16 amino acids. Trimming cost V 3 bases and J 6 bases; bases outside gene matches: 7. Per germline, CDR1 SQVTM and CDR2 ANQGSEA.

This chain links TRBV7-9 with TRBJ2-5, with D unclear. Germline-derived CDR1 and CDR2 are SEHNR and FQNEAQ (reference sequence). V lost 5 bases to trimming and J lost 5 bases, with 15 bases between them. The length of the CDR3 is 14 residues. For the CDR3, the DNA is TGTGCCAGCAGCCGTCGACTGACCGGGGAGACCCAGTACTTC. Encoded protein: CASSRRLTGETQYF.

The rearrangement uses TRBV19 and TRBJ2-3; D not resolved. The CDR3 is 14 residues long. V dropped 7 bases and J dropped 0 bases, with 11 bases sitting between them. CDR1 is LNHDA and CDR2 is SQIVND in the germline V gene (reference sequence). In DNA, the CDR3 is TGTGCCAGTACCTCGACCTCAAGCACAGATACGCAGTATTTT. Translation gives CASTSTSSTDTQYF.

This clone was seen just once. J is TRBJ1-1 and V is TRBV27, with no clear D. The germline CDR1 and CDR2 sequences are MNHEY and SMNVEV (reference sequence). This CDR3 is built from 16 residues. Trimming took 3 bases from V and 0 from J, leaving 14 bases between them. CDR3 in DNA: TGTGCCAGCAGTTTTCAGCCGGGTCAGATGAACACTGAAGCTTTCTTT. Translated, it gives CASSFQPGQMNTEAFF.

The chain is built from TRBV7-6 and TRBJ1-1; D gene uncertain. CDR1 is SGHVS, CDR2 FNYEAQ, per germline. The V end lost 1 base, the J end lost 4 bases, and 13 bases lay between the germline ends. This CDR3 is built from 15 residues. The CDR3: CASSLGAGVGTEAFF. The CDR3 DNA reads TGTGCCAGCAGCTTAGGGGCGGGTGTAGGCACTGAAGCTTTCTTT.

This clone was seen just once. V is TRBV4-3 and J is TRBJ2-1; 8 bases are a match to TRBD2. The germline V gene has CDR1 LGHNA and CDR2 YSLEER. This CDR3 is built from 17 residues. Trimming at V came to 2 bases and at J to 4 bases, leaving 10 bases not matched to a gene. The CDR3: CASSQKKAGVGYNEQFF. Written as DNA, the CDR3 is TGCGCCAGCAGCCAAAAAAAAGCGGGAGTAGGTTACAATGAGCAGTTCTTC.

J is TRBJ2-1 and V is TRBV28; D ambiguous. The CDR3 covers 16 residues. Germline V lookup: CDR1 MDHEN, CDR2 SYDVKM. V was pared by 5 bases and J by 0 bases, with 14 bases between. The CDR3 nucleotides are TGTGCCAGCAGTGCCGACTTTTCTCGCTCCTACAATGAGCAGTTCTTC. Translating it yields CASSADFSRSYNEQFF.

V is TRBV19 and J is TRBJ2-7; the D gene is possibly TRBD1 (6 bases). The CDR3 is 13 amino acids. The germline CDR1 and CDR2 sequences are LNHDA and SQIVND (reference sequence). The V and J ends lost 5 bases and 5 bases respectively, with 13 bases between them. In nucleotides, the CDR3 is TGTGCCAGTAGTGACAGGCCGAGAGACGAGCAGTACTTC. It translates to CASSDRPRDEQYF.

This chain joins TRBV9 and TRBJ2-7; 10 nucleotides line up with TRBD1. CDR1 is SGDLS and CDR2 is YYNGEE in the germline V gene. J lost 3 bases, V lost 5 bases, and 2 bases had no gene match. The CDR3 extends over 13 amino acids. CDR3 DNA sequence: TGTGCCAGCAGGGGGACAGGGGACTACGAGCAGTACTTC. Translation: CASRGTGDYEQYF.

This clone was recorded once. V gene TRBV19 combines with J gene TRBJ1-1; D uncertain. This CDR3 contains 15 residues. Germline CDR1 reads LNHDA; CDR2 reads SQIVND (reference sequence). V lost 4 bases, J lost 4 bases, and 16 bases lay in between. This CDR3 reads CASSTSWVMSTEAFF. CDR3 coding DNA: TGTGCCAGTAGTACCTCGTGGGTTATGAGCACTGAAGCTTTCTTT.

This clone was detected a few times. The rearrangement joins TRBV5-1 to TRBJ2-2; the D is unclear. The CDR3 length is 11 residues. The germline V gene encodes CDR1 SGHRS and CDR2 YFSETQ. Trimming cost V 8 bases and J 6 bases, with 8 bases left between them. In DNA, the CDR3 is TGCGCCAGTCAGGATCCCGGGGAGCTGTTTTTT. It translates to CASQDPGELFF.

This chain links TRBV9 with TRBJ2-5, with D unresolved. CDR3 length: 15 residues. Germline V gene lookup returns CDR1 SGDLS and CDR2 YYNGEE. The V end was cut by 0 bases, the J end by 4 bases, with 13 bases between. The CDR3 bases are TGTGCCAGCAGCGTAGATCCGGGTTCGGGAGAGACCCAGTACTTC. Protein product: CASSVDPGSGETQYF.

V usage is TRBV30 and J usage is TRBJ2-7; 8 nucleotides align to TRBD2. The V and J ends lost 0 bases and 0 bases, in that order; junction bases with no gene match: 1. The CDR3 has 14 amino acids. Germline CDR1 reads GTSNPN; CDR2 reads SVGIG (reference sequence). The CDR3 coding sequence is TGTGCCTGGAGTGTACTAGCGGCCTCCTACGAGCAGTACTTC. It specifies CAWSVLAASYEQYF.

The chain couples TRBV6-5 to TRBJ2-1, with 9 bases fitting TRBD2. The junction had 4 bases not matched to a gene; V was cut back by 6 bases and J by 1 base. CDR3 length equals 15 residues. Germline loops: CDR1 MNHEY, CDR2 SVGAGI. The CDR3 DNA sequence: TGTGCCAGCAGCCGGACTAGCGAGTCCTACAATGAGCAGTTCTTC. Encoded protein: CASSRTSESYNEQFF.

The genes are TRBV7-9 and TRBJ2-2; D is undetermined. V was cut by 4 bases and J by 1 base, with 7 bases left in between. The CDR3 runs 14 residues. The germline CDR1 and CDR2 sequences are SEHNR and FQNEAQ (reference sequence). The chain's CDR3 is CASSWRRNTGELFF. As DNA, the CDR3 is TGTGCCAGCAGCTGGCGGAGGAACACCGGGGAGCTGTTTTTT.

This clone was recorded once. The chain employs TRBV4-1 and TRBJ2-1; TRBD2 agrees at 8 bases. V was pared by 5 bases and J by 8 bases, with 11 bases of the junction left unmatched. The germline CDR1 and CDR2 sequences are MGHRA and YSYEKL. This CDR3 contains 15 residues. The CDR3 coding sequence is TGCGCCAGCAGCGACGGGACTAGTATTGGGGATGAGCAGTTCTTC. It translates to CASSDGTSIGDEQFF.

The CDR3 reads CASSIGTYISSTDTQYF. The CDR3 DNA is TGTGCCAGTAGTATTGGGACATACATTTCTAGCACAGATACGCAGTATTTT. This chain connects TRBV19 to TRBJ2-3; tentatively, D is TRBD1 (6 bases). Trimming cost V 3 bases and J 0 bases, with 16 bases left between them. CDR3 length: 17 residues. CDR1 is LNHDA and CDR2 is SQIVND in the germline V gene (reference sequence).

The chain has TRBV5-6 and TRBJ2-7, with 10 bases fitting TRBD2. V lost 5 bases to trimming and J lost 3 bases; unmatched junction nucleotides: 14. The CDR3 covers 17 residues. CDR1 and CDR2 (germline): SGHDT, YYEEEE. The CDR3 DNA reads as TGTGCCAGCAGACTGGGGGGTGGACTAGCGGAGAACTACGAGCAGTACTTC. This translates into CASRLGGGLAENYEQYF.

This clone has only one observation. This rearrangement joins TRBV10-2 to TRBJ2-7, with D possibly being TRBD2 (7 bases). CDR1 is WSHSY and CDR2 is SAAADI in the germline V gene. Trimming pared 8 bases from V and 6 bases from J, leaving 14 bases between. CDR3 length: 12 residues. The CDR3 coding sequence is TGCGCCAGCGGGGCGGGGGCCTCCGAGCAGTACTTC. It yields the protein CASGAGASEQYF.

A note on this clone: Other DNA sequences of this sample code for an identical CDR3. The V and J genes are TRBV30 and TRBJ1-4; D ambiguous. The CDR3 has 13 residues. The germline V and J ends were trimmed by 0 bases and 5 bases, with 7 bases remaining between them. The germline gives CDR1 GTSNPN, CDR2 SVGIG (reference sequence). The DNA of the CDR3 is TGTGCCTGGAGTGTCGGCCGGAATGAAAAACTGTTTTTT. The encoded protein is CAWSVGRNEKLFF.

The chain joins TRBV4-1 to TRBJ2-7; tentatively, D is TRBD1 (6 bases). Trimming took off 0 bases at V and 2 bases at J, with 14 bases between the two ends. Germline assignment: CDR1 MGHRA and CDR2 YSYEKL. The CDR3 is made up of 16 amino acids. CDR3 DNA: TGCGCCAGCAGCCAAGATAGGACAGCACAAACCTACGAGCAGTACTTC. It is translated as CASSQDRTAQTYEQYF.

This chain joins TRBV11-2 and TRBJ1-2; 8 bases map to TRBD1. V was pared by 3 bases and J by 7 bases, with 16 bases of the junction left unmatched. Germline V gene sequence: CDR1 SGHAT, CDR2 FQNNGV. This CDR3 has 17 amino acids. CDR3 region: CASSLSVRAGGASGYTF. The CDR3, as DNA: TGTGCCAGCAGCTTGTCGGTGCGAGCAGGGGGCGCGTCTGGCTACACCTTC.

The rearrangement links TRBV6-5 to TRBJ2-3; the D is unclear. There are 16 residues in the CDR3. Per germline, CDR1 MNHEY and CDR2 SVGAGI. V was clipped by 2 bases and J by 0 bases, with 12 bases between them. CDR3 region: CASSYDHGSSTDTQYF. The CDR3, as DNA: TGTGCCAGCAGTTACGATCACGGATCTAGCACAGATACGCAGTATTTT.

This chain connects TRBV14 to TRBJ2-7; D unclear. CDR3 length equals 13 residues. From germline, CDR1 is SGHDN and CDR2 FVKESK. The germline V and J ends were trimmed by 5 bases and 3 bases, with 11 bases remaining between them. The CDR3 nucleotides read TGTGCCAGCAGCATTGGGTTCCGCTACGAGCAGTACTTC. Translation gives CASSIGFRYEQYF.

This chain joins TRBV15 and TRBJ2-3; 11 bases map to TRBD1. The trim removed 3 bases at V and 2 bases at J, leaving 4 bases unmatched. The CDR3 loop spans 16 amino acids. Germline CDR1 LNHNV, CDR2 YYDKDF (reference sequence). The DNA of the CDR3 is TGTGCCACCAGCAGTTGGACAGGGGGCTACACAGATACGCAGTATTTT. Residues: CATSSWTGGYTDTQYF.

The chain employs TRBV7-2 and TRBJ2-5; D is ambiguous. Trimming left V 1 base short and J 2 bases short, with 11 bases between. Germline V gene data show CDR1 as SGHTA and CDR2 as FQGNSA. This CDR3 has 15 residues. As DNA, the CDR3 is TGTGCCAGCAGCTTAGTTGGTGGCGTGCAAGAGACCCAGTACTTC. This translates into CASSLVGGVQETQYF.

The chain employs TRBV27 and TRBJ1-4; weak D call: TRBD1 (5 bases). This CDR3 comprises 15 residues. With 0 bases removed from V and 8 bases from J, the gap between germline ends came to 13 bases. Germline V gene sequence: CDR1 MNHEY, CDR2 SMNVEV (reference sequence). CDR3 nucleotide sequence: TGTGCCAGCAGTTTATCTAAGGGGAGTGCGGAAAAACTGTTTTTT. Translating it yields CASSLSKGSAEKLFF.

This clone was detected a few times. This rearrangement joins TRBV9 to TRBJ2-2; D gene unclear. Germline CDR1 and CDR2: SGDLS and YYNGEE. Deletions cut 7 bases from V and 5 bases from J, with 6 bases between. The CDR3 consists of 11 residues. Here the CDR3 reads CASGLTGELFF. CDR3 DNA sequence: TGTGCCAGCGGGTTGACCGGGGAGCTGTTTTTT.

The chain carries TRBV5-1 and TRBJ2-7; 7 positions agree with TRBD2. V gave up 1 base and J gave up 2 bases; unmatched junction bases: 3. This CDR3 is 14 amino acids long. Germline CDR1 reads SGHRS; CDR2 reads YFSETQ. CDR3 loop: CASSLWRETYEQYF. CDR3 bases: TGCGCCAGCAGCTTGTGGCGGGAGACCTACGAGCAGTACTTC.

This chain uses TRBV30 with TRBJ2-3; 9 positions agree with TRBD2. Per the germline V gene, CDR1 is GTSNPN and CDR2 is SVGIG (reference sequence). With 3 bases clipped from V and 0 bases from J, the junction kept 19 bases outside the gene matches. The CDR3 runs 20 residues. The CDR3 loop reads CAWSDPRQRGDFTSTDTQYF. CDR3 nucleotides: TGTGCCTGGAGCGACCCCAGGCAGCGGGGGGACTTTACTAGCACAGATACGCAGTATTTT.